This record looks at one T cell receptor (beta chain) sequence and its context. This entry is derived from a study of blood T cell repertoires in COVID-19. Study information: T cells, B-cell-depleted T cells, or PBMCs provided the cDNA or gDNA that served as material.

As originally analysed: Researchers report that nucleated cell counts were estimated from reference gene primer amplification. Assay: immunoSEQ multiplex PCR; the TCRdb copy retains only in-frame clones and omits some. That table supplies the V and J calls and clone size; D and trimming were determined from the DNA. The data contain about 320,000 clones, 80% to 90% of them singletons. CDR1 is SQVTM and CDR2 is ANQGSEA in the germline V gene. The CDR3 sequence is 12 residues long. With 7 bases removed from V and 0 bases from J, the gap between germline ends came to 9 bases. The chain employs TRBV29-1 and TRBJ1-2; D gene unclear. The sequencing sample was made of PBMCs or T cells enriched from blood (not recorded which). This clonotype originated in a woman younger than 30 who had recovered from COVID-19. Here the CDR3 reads CSGSNPNYGYTF. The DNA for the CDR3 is TGCAGCGGGTCTAATCCTAACTATGGCTACACCTTC.